Listed below are T cell receptor beta chains from one sample, sequenced in a study of T-cell memory formation after mild COVID-19. TCRdb fed the 5' RACE reads into MiXCR, producing one record per CDR3 protein. The sample consists of approximately 170,000 distinct CDR3 sequences, under 15% of them appearing once. The sequenced sample consisted of PBMCs or a T cell subset sorted from them (not recorded which). Every receptor here comes from a young man who had mild COVID-19 (a few samples of this study predate the infection). Cell type and time point are not known. Both conserved end residues are part of each CDR3. The D gene is left open where the match is weak. The listing skips clone size in some rows; elsewhere it reads once, few, many or a size class.

v_call: TRBV7-3; j_call: TRBJ2-3; d_call: TRBD2; clone_size: few; cdr3_aa: CASSLTSGSGTDTQYF; cdr3_nt: TGTGCCAGCAGCTTAACTAGCGGGTCAGGTACAGATACGCAGTATTTT
v_call: TRBV5-4; j_call: TRBJ2-5; d_call: -; clone_size: many; cdr3_aa: CASSRVGRQETQYF; cdr3_nt: TGTGCCAGCAGCAGAGTGGGGAGGCAAGAGACCCAGTACTTC
v_call: TRBV5-1; j_call: TRBJ2-3; d_call: -; clone_size: few; cdr3_aa: CASSLDAGGLDTQYF; cdr3_nt: TGCGCCAGCAGCTTGGACGCGGGCGGCCTAGATACGCAGTATTTT
v_call: TRBV12-3/TRBV12-4; j_call: TRBJ1-2; d_call: -; clone_size: many; cdr3_aa: CASSSKEMGVGLYGYTF; cdr3_nt: TGTGCCAGCAGCTCTAAAGAGATGGGGGTCGGTCTCTACGGCTACACCTTC
v_call: TRBV7-6; j_call: TRBJ2-5; d_call: TRBD1; clone_size: few; cdr3_aa: CASSPIGTGGTETQYF; cdr3_nt: TGTGCCAGCAGCCCCATCGGGACAGGGGGCACGGAGACCCAGTACTTC
v_call: TRBV11-2; j_call: TRBJ2-7; d_call: -; clone_size: -; cdr3_aa: CASSPRAGTYEQYF; cdr3_nt: TGTGCCAGCAGCCCACGGGCAGGCACCTACGAGCAGTACTTC
v_call: TRBV27; j_call: TRBJ2-7; d_call: TRBD2; clone_size: few; cdr3_aa: CASSKGGQSEQYF; cdr3_nt: TGTGCCAGCAGTAAGGGAGGGCAGTCCGAGCAGTACTTC
v_call: TRBV7-9; j_call: TRBJ2-1; d_call: -; clone_size: -; cdr3_aa: CASSEVASLLNEQFF; cdr3_nt: TGTGCCAGCAGCGAGGTGGCTAGCTTACTCAATGAGCAGTTCTTC
v_call: TRBV20-1; j_call: TRBJ2-3; d_call: -; clone_size: few; cdr3_aa: CSASFRRQSTDTQYF; cdr3_nt: TGCAGTGCTAGTTTTCGACGGCAGAGCACAGATACGCAGTATTTT
v_call: TRBV28; j_call: TRBJ2-7; d_call: -; clone_size: -; cdr3_aa: CASSLSGAGYSYEQYF; cdr3_nt: TGTGCCAGCAGTTTATCAGGTGCGGGGTACTCCTACGAGCAGTACTTC
v_call: TRBV10-2; j_call: TRBJ2-3; d_call: -; clone_size: few; cdr3_aa: CASSESWKRQDTQYF; cdr3_nt: TGCGCCAGCAGTGAGTCGTGGAAGCGGCAAGATACGCAGTATTTT
v_call: TRBV7-2; j_call: TRBJ2-7; d_call: -; clone_size: few; cdr3_aa: CASSSSQGTYEQYF; cdr3_nt: TGTGCCAGCAGCTCCTCTCAGGGAACCTACGAGCAGTACTTC
v_call: TRBV7-9; j_call: TRBJ2-3; d_call: -; clone_size: many; cdr3_aa: CASTLAGFPDTQYF; cdr3_nt: TGTGCCAGCACCTTGGCAGGGTTTCCAGATACGCAGTATTTT
v_call: TRBV7-8; j_call: TRBJ1-5; d_call: -; clone_size: -; cdr3_aa: CASSLEFVSNQPQHF; cdr3_nt: TGTGCCAGCAGCCTAGAGTTTGTGAGCAATCAGCCCCAGCATTTT
v_call: TRBV6-6; j_call: TRBJ1-3; d_call: TRBD1; clone_size: few; cdr3_aa: CASSDPGQGAWNTIYF; cdr3_nt: TGTGCCAGCAGTGACCCGGGACAGGGGGCTTGGAACACCATATATTTT
v_call: TRBV7-9; j_call: TRBJ1-1; d_call: -; clone_size: -; cdr3_aa: CASSLETGRAFF; cdr3_nt: TGTGCCAGCAGCTTAGAAACAGGGAGGGCTTTCTTT
v_call: TRBV24-1; j_call: TRBJ2-2; d_call: TRBD1; clone_size: few; cdr3_aa: CATSARTGEAGELFF; cdr3_nt: TGTGCCACCAGCGCCCGGACAGGGGAAGCCGGGGAGCTGTTTTTT
v_call: TRBV3-1; j_call: TRBJ2-2; d_call: -; clone_size: many; cdr3_aa: CASSRGEANTGELFF; cdr3_nt: TGTGCCAGCAGCCGGGGTGAGGCGAACACCGGGGAGCTGTTTTTT
v_call: TRBV7-2; j_call: TRBJ2-2; d_call: -; clone_size: many; cdr3_aa: CASRFTGTGELFF; cdr3_nt: TGTGCCAGCAGATTTACAGGCACCGGGGAGCTGTTTTTT
v_call: TRBV4-3; j_call: TRBJ2-5; d_call: -; clone_size: many; cdr3_aa: CASSDRAQETQYF; cdr3_nt: TGCGCCAGCTCGGACCGTGCTCAAGAGACCCAGTACTTC
v_call: TRBV12-3/TRBV12-4; j_call: TRBJ1-2; d_call: -; clone_size: -; cdr3_aa: CASSLGSRISGYTF; cdr3_nt: TGTGCCAGCAGCCTGGGGTCCAGGATTAGCGGCTACACCTTC
v_call: TRBV7-2; j_call: TRBJ2-3; d_call: TRBD2; clone_size: -; cdr3_aa: CASSPALAGPRGDTQYF; cdr3_nt: TGTGCCAGCAGCCCAGCCCTAGCGGGGCCTAGGGGAGATACGCAGTATTTT
v_call: TRBV18; j_call: TRBJ2-5; d_call: -; clone_size: -; cdr3_aa: CASSRLQETQYF; cdr3_nt: TGTGCCAGCTCACGCCTCCAAGAGACCCAGTACTTC
v_call: TRBV7-2; j_call: TRBJ2-2; d_call: TRBD1; clone_size: -; cdr3_aa: CASSLGQSTGELFF; cdr3_nt: TGTGCCAGCAGCCTGGGACAGTCAACCGGGGAGCTGTTTTTT
v_call: TRBV28; j_call: TRBJ2-5; d_call: TRBD1; clone_size: few; cdr3_aa: CASSTPTGTGKAGETQYF; cdr3_nt: TGTGCCAGCAGTACACCGACCGGGACAGGGAAAGCGGGGGAGACCCAGTACTTC
v_call: TRBV27; j_call: TRBJ1-1; d_call: -; clone_size: -; cdr3_aa: CASSLNGGAGEAFF; cdr3_nt: TGTGCCAGCAGTTTAAACGGGGGAGCTGGGGAAGCTTTCTTT
v_call: TRBV3-1; j_call: TRBJ2-1; d_call: TRBD2; clone_size: few; cdr3_aa: CASSDYRGGHNEQFF; cdr3_nt: TGTGCCAGCAGCGACTATCGGGGGGGACACAATGAGCAGTTCTTC